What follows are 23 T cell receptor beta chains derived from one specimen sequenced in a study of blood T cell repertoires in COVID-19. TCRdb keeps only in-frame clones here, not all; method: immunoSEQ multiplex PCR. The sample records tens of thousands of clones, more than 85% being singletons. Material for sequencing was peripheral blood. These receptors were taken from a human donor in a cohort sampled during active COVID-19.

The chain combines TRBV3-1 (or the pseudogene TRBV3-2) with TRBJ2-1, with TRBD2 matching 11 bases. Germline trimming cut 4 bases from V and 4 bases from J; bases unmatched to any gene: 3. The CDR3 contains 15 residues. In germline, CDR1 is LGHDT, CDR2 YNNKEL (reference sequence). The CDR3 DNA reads TGTGCCAGCAGCCTACTAGCGGGAGTATACAATGAGCAGTTCTTC. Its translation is CASSLLAGVYNEQFF.

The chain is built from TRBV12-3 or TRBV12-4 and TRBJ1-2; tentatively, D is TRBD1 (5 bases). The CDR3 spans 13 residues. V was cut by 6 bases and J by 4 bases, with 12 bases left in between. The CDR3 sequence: CASRVGTGYGYTF. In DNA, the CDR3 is TGTGCCAGCAGGGTGGGTACAGGCTATGGCTACACCTTC.

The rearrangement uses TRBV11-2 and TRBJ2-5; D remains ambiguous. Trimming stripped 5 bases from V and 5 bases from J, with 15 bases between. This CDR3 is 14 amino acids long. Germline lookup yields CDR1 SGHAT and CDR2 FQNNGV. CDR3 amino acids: CASSPGFLGETQYF. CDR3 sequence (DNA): TGTGCCAGCAGCCCCGGGTTCCTCGGGGAGACCCAGTACTTC.

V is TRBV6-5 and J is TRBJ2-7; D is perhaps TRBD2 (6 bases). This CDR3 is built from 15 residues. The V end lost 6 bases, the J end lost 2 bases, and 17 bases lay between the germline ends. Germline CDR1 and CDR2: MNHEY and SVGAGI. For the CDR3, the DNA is TGTGCCAGCAGCCCATCCGGGAGCGCTCCCTACGAGCAGTACTTC. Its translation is CASSPSGSAPYEQYF.

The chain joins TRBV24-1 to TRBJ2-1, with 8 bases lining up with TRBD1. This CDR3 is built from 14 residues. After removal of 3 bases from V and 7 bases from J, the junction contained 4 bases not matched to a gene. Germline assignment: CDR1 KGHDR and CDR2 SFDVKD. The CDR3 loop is CATSDPGGRNEQFF. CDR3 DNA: TGTGCCACCAGTGATCCAGGGGGCAGGAATGAGCAGTTCTTC.

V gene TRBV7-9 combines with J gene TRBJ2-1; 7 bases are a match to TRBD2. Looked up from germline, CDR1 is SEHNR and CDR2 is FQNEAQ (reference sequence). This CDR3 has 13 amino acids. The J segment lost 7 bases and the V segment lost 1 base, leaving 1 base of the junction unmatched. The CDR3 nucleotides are TGTGCCAGCAGCTTAGGGACTAGGAATGAGCAGTTCTTC. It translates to CASSLGTRNEQFF.

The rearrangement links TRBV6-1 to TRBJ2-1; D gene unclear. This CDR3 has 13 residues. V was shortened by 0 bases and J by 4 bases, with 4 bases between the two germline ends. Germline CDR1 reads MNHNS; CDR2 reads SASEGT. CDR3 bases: TGTGCCAGCAGTGAAGCGGAGTACAATGAGCAGTTCTTC. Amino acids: CASSEAEYNEQFF.

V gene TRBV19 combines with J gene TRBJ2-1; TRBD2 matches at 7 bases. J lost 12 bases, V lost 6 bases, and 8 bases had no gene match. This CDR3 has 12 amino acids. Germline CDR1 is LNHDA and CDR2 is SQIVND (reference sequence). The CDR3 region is CASRNMGLTQFF. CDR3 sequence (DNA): TGTGCCAGTAGGAACATGGGACTAACGCAGTTCTTC.

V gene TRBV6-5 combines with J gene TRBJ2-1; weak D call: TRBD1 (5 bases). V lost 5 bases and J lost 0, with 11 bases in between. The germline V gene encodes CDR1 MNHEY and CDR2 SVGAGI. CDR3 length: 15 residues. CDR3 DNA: TGTGCCAGCAGTCCAGGGCGAGGCTCCTACAATGAGCAGTTCTTC. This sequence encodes CASSPGRGSYNEQFF.

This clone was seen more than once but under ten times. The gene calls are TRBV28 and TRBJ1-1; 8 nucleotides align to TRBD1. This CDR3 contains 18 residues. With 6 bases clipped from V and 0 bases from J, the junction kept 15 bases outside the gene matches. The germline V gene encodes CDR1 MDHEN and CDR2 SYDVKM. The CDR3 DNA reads TGTGCCAGCAGCTTCCGCGGACAGGGACATTTCATGAACACTGAAGCTTTCTTT. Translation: CASSFRGQGHFMNTEAFF.

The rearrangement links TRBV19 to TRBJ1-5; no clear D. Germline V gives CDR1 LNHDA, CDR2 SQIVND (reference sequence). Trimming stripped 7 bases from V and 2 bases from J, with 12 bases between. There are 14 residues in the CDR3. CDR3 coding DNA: TGTGCCAGTATGGAGGGTTGGGGCAATCAGCCCCAGCATTTT. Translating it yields CASMEGWGNQPQHF.

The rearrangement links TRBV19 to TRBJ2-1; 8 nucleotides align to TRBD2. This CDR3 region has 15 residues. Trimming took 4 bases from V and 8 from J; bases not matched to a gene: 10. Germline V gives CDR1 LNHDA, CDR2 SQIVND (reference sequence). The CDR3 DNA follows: TGTGCCAGTAGTACAACGGGAGGGTGGGGACATGAGCAGTTCTTC. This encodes CASSTTGGWGHEQFF.

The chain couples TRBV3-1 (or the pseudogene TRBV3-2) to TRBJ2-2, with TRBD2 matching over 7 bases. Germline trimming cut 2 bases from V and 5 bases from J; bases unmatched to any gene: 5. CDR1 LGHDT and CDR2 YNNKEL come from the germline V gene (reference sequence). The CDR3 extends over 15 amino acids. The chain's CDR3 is CASSQPSGPTGELFF. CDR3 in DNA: TGTGCCAGCAGCCAACCTAGCGGACCGACCGGGGAGCTGTTTTTT.

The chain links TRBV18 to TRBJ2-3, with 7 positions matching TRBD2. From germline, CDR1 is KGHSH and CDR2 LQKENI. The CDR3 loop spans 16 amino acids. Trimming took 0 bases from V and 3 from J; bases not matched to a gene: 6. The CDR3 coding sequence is TGTGCCAGCTCACCACCGGGGCTAGCGGCGACAGATACGCAGTATTTT. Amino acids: CASSPPGLAATDTQYF.

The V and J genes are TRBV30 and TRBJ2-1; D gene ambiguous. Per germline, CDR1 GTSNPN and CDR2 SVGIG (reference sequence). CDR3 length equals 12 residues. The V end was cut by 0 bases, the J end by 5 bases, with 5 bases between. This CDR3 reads CAWSVAHNEQFF. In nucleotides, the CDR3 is TGTGCCTGGAGTGTAGCCCACAATGAGCAGTTCTTC.

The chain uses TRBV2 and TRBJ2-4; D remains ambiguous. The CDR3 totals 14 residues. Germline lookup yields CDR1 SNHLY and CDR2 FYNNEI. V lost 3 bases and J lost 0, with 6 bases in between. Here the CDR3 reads CASSELLAKNIQYF. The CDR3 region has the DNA TGTGCCAGCAGTGAGTTACTAGCCAAAAACATTCAGTACTTC.

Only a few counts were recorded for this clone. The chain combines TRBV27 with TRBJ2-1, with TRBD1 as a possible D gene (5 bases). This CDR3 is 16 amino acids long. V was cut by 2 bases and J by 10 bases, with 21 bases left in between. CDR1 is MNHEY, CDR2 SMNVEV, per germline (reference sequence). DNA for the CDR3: TGTGCCAGCAGTTTAAACCAGGGTGTGCGGTTCGTGGAGCAGTTCTTC. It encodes CASSLNQGVRFVEQFF.

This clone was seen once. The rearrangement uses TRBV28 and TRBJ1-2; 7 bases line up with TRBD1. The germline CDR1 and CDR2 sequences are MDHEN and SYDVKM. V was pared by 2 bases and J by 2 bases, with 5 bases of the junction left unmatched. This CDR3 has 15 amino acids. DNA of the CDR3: TGTGCCAGCAGTTTAGTCGACAGGGAGAACTATGGCTACACCTTC. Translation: CASSLVDRENYGYTF.

CDR3 sequence: CASKGSGSADTQYF. The DNA for the CDR3 is TGTGCCAGCAAGGGTAGCGGGAGCGCAGATACGCAGTATTTT. This sequence joins TRBV6-5 and TRBJ2-3, with 9 bases identical to TRBD2. Germline assignment: CDR1 MNHEY and CDR2 SVGAGI. This CDR3 comprises 14 residues. J was trimmed by 4 bases and V by 7 bases; bases with no gene match: 6.

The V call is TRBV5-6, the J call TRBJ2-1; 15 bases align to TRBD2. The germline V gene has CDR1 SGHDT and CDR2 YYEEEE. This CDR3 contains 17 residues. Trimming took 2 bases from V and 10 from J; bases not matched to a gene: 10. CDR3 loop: CASSFIWTSGRVPEQFF. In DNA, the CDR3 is TGTGCCAGCAGCTTTATATGGACTAGCGGGAGGGTTCCGGAGCAGTTCTTC.

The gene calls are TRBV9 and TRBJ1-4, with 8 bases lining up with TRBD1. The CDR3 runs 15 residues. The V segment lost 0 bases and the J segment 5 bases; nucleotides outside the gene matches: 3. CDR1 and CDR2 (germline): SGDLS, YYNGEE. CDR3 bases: TGTGCCAGCAGCGTAGCAGGGGGCATCAATGAAAAACTGTTTTTT. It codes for CASSVAGGINEKLFF.

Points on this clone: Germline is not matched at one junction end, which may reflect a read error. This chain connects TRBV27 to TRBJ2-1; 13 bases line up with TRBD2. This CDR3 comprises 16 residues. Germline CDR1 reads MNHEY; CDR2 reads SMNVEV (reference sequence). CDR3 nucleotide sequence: TGTGCCGGCAGTCTAGCACTAGCGGGAGGGCCTAATGAGCAGTTCTTC. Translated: CAGSLALAGGPNEQFF.

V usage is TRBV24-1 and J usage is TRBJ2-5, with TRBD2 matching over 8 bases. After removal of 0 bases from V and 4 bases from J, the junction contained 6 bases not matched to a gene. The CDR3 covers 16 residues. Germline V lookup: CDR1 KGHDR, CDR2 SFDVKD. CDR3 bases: TGTGCCACCAGTGATTTGTTAAGCGGGAGAGGAGAGACCCAGTACTTC. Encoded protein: CATSDLLSGRGETQYF.